The 27 T cell receptor beta chains below all came from one sample that was sequenced in a study of cytomegalovirus exposure and HLA in healthy donors. 60 Vbeta and 13 Jbeta primers were used in PCR. Sequencing was performed with immunoSEQ multiplex PCR; in TCRdb, only in-frame clones are kept and a portion is missing. The table shows approximately 150,000 clones, with about 88% occurring only once. Sequenced input: PBMCs. These receptors all stem from a man younger than 40 in good health and CMV-seropositive.

Only one count was recorded for this clone. V usage is TRBV5-6 and J usage is TRBJ2-7; no clear D. The CDR3 is 11 residues long. The germline V gene encodes CDR1 SGHDT and CDR2 YYEEEE. Trimming cost V 3 bases and J 2 bases, with 3 bases left between them. CDR3 amino acids: CASSSAYEQYF. CDR3 DNA sequence: TGTGCCAGCAGCTCGGCCTACGAGCAGTACTTC.

The V gene is TRBV6-6, the J gene TRBJ2-1; D gene ambiguous. There are 13 residues in the CDR3. The germline V and J ends were trimmed by 0 bases and 7 bases, with 7 bases remaining between them. Germline-derived CDR1 and CDR2 are MNHNY and SVGAGI (reference sequence). CDR3 nucleotide sequence: TGTGCCAGCAGTTACTCCCAGTGGAATGAGCAGTTCTTC. It specifies CASSYSQWNEQFF.

V usage is TRBV19 and J usage is TRBJ2-3, with D perhaps matching TRBD2 (6 bases). Looked up from germline, CDR1 is LNHDA and CDR2 is SQIVND (reference sequence). V was clipped by 4 bases and J by 2 bases, with 16 bases between them. The CDR3 is 16 residues long. In DNA, the CDR3 is TGTGCCAGTAGTAACCCCGGGAGCCCTCCCACAGATACGCAGTATTTT. Its protein is CASSNPGSPPTDTQYF.

This rearrangement joins TRBV2 to TRBJ1-5; 10 bases are a match to TRBD1. The V gene end was trimmed by 6 bases and the J gene end by 1 base; junction bases not matched to a gene: 3. The CDR3 has 15 residues. Germline CDR1 SNHLY, CDR2 FYNNEI. CDR3 in DNA: TGTGCCAGCAGGGACAGGGGGTTAAGCAATCAGCCCCAGCATTTT. Its protein is CASRDRGLSNQPQHF.

This clone showed up just a few times. CDR3 protein: CASEWWLSSGNTIYF. The CDR3 bases are TGTGCCAGCGAATGGTGGCTTTCCTCTGGAAACACCATATATTTT. This sequence joins TRBV5-6 and TRBJ1-3; D unresolved. CDR1 is SGHDT and CDR2 is YYEEEE in the germline V gene. With 7 bases removed from V and 0 bases from J, the gap between germline ends came to 14 bases. The CDR3 length is 15 residues. Variable domain in full (rest from reference TRBV5-6 and TRBJ1-3): DAGVTQSPTHLIKTRGQQVTLRCSPKSGHDTVSWYQQALGQGPQFIFQYYEEEERQRGNFPDRFSGHQFPNYSSELNVNALLLGDSALYLCASEWWLSSGNTIYFGEGSWLTVV.

This chain links TRBV7-2 with TRBJ2-5; D gene unclear. The CDR3 is 12 amino acids. The ends were cut back, 3 bases at V and 5 bases at J, with 7 bases in the middle. The germline CDR1 and CDR2 sequences are SGHTA and FQGNSA. CDR3 protein: CASSFPGETQYF. CDR3 nucleotide sequence: TGTGCCAGCAGCTTCCCCGGGGAGACCCAGTACTTC.

The chain combines TRBV5-1 with TRBJ2-5, with a possible D match to TRBD1 (6 bases). CDR3 length: 14 residues. With 4 bases removed from V and 1 base from J, the gap between germline ends came to 11 bases. Germline CDR1 SGHRS, CDR2 YFSETQ. The CDR3 coding sequence is TGCGCCAGCAGCATGGGGGCAGGCCAAGAGACCCAGTACTTC. It specifies CASSMGAGQETQYF.

This chain links TRBV2 with TRBJ2-5, with D perhaps TRBD1 (6 bases). This CDR3 region has 11 residues. Germline V CDR1 and CDR2: SNHLY, FYNNEI. V was cut by 7 bases and J by 4 bases, with 7 bases left in between. CDR3 protein: CASNRAETQYF. Here the CDR3 DNA reads TGTGCCAGCAACAGGGCAGAGACCCAGTACTTC.

This chain links TRBV30 with TRBJ2-1; 15 bases agree with TRBD2. In germline, CDR1 is GTSNPN, CDR2 SVGIG (reference sequence). Unmatched junction bases numbered 7, after V lost 4 bases and J lost 15 bases. The CDR3 is 13 residues long. The CDR3 DNA follows: TGTGCCTGGATCGGACTAGCGGGAGGGCCGGCGTTCTTC. Encoded protein: CAWIGLAGGPAFF.

A single count supports this clone. This chain uses TRBV7-2 with TRBJ2-4; a possible D gene is TRBD2 (6 bases). Germline CDR1 SGHTA, CDR2 FQGNSA. V gave up 5 bases and J gave up 6 bases, with 20 bases separating them. There are 16 residues in the CDR3. In DNA, the CDR3 is TGTGCCAGCAGCCCGGGCCCGGGAGCGATGGGAAACATTCAGTACTTC. Translated, it gives CASSPGPGAMGNIQYF.

The genes are TRBV28 and TRBJ1-1, with D perhaps TRBD1 (6 bases). CDR3 size: 12 residues. Germline values: CDR1 MDHEN, CDR2 SYDVKM. The V end was cut by 6 bases, the J end by 7 bases, with 12 bases between. Here the CDR3 DNA reads TGTGCCAGCAGCCTCGGGACACATGAAGCTTTCTTT. It encodes CASSLGTHEAFF.

The V and J genes are TRBV4-2 and TRBJ2-5, with D perhaps TRBD2 (7 bases). The CDR3 extends over 13 amino acids. Germline assignment: CDR1 LGHNA and CDR2 YNFKEQ. Trimming removed 9 bases at V and 3 bases at J, with 14 bases between. The CDR3 DNA reads TGTGCCAGTGGGGGGGCGGGAGAAGAGACCCAGTACTTC. As protein: CASGGAGEETQYF.

V and J are TRBV5-5 and TRBJ2-3; D remains unclear. The germline CDR1 and CDR2 sequences are SGHKS and YYEKEE (reference sequence). The V end was cut by 4 bases, the J end by 1 base, with 10 bases between. This CDR3 spans 14 amino acids. The CDR3 here is CASSLGPGTDTQYF. CDR3 sequence (DNA): TGTGCCAGCAGCCTGGGCCCAGGCACAGATACGCAGTATTTT.

This chain links TRBV4-1 with TRBJ2-3, with D unresolved. CDR3 size: 12 residues. Germline V gene lookup returns CDR1 MGHRA and CDR2 YSYEKL. The V gene lost 4 bases and the J gene lost 4 bases, with 6 bases spanning the gap. The DNA of the CDR3 is TGCGCCAGCAGCCCCAATCCAGATACGCAGTATTTT. This codes for CASSPNPDTQYF.

This chain uses TRBV5-1 with TRBJ2-5; 7 nucleotides line up with TRBD1. From germline, CDR1 is SGHRS and CDR2 YFSETQ. Trimming cost V 4 bases and J 3 bases; bases outside gene matches: 12. The CDR3 is 16 amino acids. CDR3 nucleotides: TGCGCCAGCAGCCCCCGGCCCAGGGGGAAGGAAGAGACCCAGTACTTC. Translating gives CASSPRPRGKEETQYF.

In regard to this clone: At one boundary the junction diverges from the germline segment, which might be a read error. The chain recombines TRBV11-2 with TRBJ2-7; the D gene is possibly TRBD1 (6 bases). The CDR3 extends over 15 amino acids. From germline, CDR1 is SGHAT and CDR2 FQNNGV. The chain's CDR3 is CASSLEPGHSYERYF. Here the CDR3 DNA reads TGTGCCAGCAGCTTAGAGCCGGGACACTCCTACGAGCGGTACTTC.

The chain carries TRBV7-8 and TRBJ1-5, with 7 bases aligning to TRBD1. CDR3 length: 15 residues. Trimming at V came to 5 bases and at J to 1 base, leaving 5 bases not matched to a gene. CDR1 and CDR2 (germline): SGHVS, FQNEAQ. The CDR3 DNA follows: TGTGCCAGCAGCCCCGGACAGGACAGCAATCAGCCCCAGCATTTT. Amino acids: CASSPGQDSNQPQHF.

V is TRBV7-9 and J is TRBJ2-3; TRBD2 might be the D (7 bases). This CDR3 is 16 amino acids long. V was shortened by 9 bases and J by 0 bases, with 19 bases between the two germline ends. The germline CDR1 and CDR2 sequences are SEHNR and FQNEAQ (reference sequence). CDR3 DNA sequence: TGTGCCAGTGGGGCCGGGGGGCAGGTGAGCACAGATACGCAGTATTTT. This translates into CASGAGGQVSTDTQYF.

The V call is TRBV6-1, the J call TRBJ2-3; TRBD2 aligns across 13 bases. The V gene's germline CDR1 is MNHNS and CDR2 SASEGT. J was trimmed by 4 bases and V by 4 bases; bases with no gene match: 5. This CDR3 comprises 16 residues. DNA of the CDR3: TGTGCCAGCAGTGCCTCACTAGCGGGAGGGCCAGATACGCAGTATTTT. This gives the protein CASSASLAGGPDTQYF.

The rearrangement uses TRBV10-2 and TRBJ2-3; 12 nucleotides agree with TRBD2. This CDR3 is built from 16 residues. Germline CDR1 and CDR2: WSHSY and SAAADI. The V and J ends lost 11 bases and 1 base, in that order; junction bases with no gene match: 10. CDR3 region: CAAPSRLAGGTDTQYF. The CDR3 bases are TGCGCCGCCCCGTCGCGACTAGCGGGGGGCACAGATACGCAGTATTTT.

This clone was seen a few times. The chain couples TRBV7-2 to TRBJ2-5; possibly TRBD2 for D (5 bases). Germline V gene lookup returns CDR1 SGHTA and CDR2 FQGNSA. This CDR3 contains 14 residues. Trimming cost V 2 bases and J 5 bases, with 12 bases left between them. The DNA for the CDR3 is TGTGCCAGCAGCTTAAGCCTAGCTGAGGAGACCCAGTACTTC. This translates into CASSLSLAEETQYF.

This clone was detected only a few times. As DNA, the CDR3 is TGTGCCAGCAGCTTACTAGGGGCAAACACTGAAGCTTTCTTT. It codes for CASSLLGANTEAFF. This chain joins TRBV7-9 and TRBJ1-1; possible D gene TRBD1, 5 bases. V dropped 2 bases and J dropped 2 bases, with 9 bases sitting between them. This CDR3 is built from 14 residues. Germline CDR1 is SEHNR and CDR2 is FQNEAQ (reference sequence).

J is TRBJ1-2 and V is TRBV5-4, with a weak D call TRBD1 (5 bases). The germline V and J ends were trimmed by 3 bases and 6 bases, with 15 bases remaining between them. Germline V gene lookup returns CDR1 SGHNT and CDR2 YYREEE (reference sequence). CDR3 length: 14 residues. The CDR3 loop is CASSSGGEANGYTF. CDR3 in DNA: TGTGCCAGCAGCTCGGGGGGGGAAGCTAATGGCTACACCTTC.

The genes are TRBV21-1 and TRBJ2-7; the table assigns TRBD2, which was not confirmed against the DNA. TRBV21-1 is labeled a pseudogene. There are 14 residues in the CDR3. In DNA, the CDR3 is TGTGCCAGCAGCAAAGATGCGGGAAGTGACGAGCAGTACGTC. Encoded protein: CASSKDAGSDEQYV.

This chain links TRBV18 with TRBJ1-1, with 9 bases lining up with TRBD1. Germline loops: CDR1 KGHSH, CDR2 LQKENI. The CDR3 covers 18 residues. V dropped 2 bases and J dropped 0; count of bases not matched to a gene: 10. This CDR3 is CASSPVNRGHVMNTEAFF. CDR3 DNA: TGTGCCAGCTCACCAGTAAACAGGGGGCATGTGATGAACACTGAAGCTTTCTTT.

The chain combines TRBV15 with TRBJ1-1; D is unresolved. The CDR3 has 14 amino acids. Germline V lookup: CDR1 LNHNV, CDR2 YYDKDF (reference sequence). V lost 3 bases, J lost 2 bases, and 10 bases lay in between. The CDR3 spells CATSSQRLNTEAFF. DNA of the CDR3: TGTGCCACCAGCAGTCAAAGACTTAACACTGAAGCTTTCTTT.

The count of this clone is one. The CDR3 sequence is CASSDGLNYGYTF. In DNA, the CDR3 is TGTGCCAGCAGTGACGGACTTAACTATGGCTACACCTTC. The chain recombines TRBV2 with TRBJ1-2; no clear D gene. V lost 3 bases and J lost 1, with 6 bases in between. Germline V gene data show CDR1 as SNHLY and CDR2 as FYNNEI. CDR3 length equals 13 residues.